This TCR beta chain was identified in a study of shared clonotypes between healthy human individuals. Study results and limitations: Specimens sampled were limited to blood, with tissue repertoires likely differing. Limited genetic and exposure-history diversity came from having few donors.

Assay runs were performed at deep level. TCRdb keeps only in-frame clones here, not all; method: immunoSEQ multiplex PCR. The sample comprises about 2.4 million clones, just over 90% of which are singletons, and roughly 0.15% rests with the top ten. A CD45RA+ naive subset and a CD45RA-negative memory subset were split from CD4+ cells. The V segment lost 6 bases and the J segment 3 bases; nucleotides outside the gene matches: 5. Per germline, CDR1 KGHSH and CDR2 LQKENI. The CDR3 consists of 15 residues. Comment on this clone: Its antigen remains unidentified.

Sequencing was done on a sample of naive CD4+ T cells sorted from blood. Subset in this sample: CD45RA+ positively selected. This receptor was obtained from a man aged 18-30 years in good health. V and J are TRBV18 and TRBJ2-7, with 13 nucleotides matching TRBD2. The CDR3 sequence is CASSEGLAGIYEQYF. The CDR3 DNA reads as TGTGCCAGCTCTGAGGGACTAGCGGGAATCTACGAGCAGTACTTC.